The entry below describes one TCR beta chain. Time point reported: baseline pretreatment blood. Treatment of the sample: 15 Gy SBRT to primary tumor, nephrectomy 4 weeks later. Some clones are missing from TCRdb's copy, which holds only in-frame ones; the method was immunoSEQ multiplex PCR. The sample lists tens of thousands of clones, approximately 83% occurring once. This sample was included in a study of radiation and T cells in renal cell carcinoma. The CDR3 covers 16 residues. Germline V gives CDR1 SGHDT, CDR2 YYEEEE. V trimming: 1 base; J trimming: 3 bases; junction bases outside the gene matches: 7.

The chain joins TRBV5-6 to TRBJ2-3; 8 nucleotides align to TRBD1. Sequenced material: blood, taken from a patient whose treatment included radiotherapy and nephrectomy. The TCR sequence derives from a man between 60 and 75 years old with renal cell carcinoma. CDR3 region: CASSLPDRAVTDTQYF. The CDR3 coding sequence is TGTGCCAGCAGCTTGCCGGACAGGGCAGTAACAGATACGCAGTATTTT.